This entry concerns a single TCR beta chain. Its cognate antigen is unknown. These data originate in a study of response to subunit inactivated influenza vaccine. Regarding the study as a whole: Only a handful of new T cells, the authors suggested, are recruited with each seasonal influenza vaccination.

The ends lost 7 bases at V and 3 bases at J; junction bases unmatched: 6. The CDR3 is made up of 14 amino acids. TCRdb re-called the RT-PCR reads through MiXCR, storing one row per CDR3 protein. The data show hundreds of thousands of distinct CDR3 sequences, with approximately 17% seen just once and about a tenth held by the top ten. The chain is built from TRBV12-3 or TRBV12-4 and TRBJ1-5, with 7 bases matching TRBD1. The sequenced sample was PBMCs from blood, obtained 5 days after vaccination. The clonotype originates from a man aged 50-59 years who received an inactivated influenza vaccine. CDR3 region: CASTGTAANQPQHF. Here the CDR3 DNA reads TGTGCCAGCACCGGGACAGCGGCCAATCAGCCCCAGCATTTT.